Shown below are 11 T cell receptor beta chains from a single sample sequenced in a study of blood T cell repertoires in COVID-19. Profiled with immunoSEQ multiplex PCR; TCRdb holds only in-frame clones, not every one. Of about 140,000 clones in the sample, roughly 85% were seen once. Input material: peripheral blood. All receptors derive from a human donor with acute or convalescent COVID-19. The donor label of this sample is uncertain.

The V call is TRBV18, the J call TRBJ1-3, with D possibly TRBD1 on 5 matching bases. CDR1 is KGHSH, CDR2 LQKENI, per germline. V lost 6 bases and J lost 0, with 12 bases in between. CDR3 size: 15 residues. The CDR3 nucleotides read TGTGCCAGCTCTGCCGCAGGGAACTCTGGAAACACCATATATTTT. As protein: CASSAAGNSGNTIYF.

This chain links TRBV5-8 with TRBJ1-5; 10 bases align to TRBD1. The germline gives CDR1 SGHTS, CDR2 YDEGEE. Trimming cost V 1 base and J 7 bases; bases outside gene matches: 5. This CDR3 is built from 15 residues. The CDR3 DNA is TGTGCCAGCAGCTTGATGGGACAGGGGAAACAGCCCCAGCATTTT. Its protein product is CASSLMGQGKQPQHF.

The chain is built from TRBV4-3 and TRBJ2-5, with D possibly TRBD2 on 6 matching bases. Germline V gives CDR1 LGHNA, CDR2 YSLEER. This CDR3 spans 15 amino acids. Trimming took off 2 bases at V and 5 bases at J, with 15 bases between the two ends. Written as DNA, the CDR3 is TGCGCCAGCAGCCAAAGCAGGGCAGGGAGGGAGACCCAGTACTTC. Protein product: CASSQSRAGRETQYF.

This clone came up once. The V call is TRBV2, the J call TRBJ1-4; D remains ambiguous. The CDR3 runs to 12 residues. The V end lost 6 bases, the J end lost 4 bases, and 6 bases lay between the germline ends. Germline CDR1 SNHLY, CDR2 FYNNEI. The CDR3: CASSPNNEKLFF. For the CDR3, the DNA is TGTGCCAGCAGCCCCAATAATGAAAAACTGTTTTTT.

CDR3: CASSQGGGQGYLNEKLFF. CDR3 nucleotide sequence: TGTGCCAGCAGCCAAGGGGGTGGACAGGGGTATCTTAATGAAAAACTGTTTTTT. The V and J genes are TRBV3-1 (or the pseudogene TRBV3-2) and TRBJ1-4; TRBD1 aligns across 9 bases. Trimming cost V 1 base and J 4 bases; bases outside gene matches: 10. This CDR3 is built from 18 residues. Germline-derived CDR1 and CDR2 are LGHDT and YNNKEL (reference sequence).

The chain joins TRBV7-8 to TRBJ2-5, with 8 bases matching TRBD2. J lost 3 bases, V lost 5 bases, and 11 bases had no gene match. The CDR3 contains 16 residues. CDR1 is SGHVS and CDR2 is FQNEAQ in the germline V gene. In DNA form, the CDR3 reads TGTGCCAGCAGCGAAGGGGTAGCGGGGATAGAAGAGACCCAGTACTTC. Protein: CASSEGVAGIEETQYF.

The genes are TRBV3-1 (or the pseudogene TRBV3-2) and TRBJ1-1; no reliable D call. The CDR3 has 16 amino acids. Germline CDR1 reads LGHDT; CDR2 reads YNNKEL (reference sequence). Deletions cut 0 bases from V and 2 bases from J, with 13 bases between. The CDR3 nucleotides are TGTGCCAGCAGCCAAGATCTTAGATCCAAAAACACTGAAGCTTTCTTT. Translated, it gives CASSQDLRSKNTEAFF.

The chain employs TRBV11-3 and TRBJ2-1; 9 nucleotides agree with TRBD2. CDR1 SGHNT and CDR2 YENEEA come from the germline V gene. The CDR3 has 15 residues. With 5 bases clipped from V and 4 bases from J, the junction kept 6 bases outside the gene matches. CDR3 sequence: CASSVSGGLYNEQFF. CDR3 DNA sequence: TGTGCCAGCAGCGTTAGCGGGGGCCTTTACAATGAGCAGTTCTTC. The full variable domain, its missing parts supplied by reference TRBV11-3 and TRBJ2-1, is EAGVVQSPRYKIIEKKQPVAFWCNPISGHNTLYWYLQNLGQGPELLIRYENEEAVDDSQLPKDRFSAERLKGVDSTLKIQPAELGDSAVYLCASSVSGGLYNEQFFGPGTRLTVL.

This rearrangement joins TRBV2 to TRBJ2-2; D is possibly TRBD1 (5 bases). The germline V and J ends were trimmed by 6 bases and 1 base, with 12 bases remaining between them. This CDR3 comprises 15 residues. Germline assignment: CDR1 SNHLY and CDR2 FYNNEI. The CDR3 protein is CASRKTGQNTGELFF. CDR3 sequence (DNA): TGTGCCAGCAGGAAGACTGGACAGAACACCGGGGAGCTGTTTTTT.

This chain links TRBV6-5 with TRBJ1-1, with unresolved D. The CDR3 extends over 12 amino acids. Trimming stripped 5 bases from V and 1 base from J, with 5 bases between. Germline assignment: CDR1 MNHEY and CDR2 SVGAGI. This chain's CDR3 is CASSRRNTEAFF. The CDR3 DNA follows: TGTGCCAGCAGTCGGAGGAACACTGAAGCTTTCTTT.

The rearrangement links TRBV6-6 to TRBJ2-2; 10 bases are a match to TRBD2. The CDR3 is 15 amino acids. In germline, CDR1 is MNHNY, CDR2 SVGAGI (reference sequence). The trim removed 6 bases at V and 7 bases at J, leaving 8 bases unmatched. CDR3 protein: CASSTLAGEGGELFF. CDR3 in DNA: TGTGCCAGCAGCACCCTAGCGGGGGAAGGCGGGGAGCTGTTTTTT.